Following are 21 T cell receptor beta chains from one sample sequenced in a study of blood T cell repertoires in COVID-19. The data were produced by immunoSEQ multiplex PCR, yet TCRdb's version contains in-frame clones alone and is incomplete. This table holds around 80,000 clones, around nine tenths found once. The sample consisted of peripheral blood. Receptor source: an elderly man with active or convalescent COVID-19.

The CDR3 nucleotides read TGTGCCAGCAGTGATATTTCCTCCAACCACAGGTGGGCCAAAAACATTCAGTACTTC. Translating gives CASSDISSNHRWAKNIQYF. The chain employs TRBV27 and TRBJ2-4; weak D call: TRBD1 (5 bases). The CDR3 contains 19 residues. V dropped 5 bases and J dropped 1 base, with 24 bases sitting between them. The germline V gene has CDR1 MNHEY and CDR2 SMNVEV (reference sequence).

Concerning this clone: This is likely an artifact of a read error, given a far larger clone one base away. The rearrangement uses TRBV9 and TRBJ2-3; possibly TRBD1 for D (5 bases). Trimming left V 3 bases short and J 2 bases short, with 10 bases between. Per germline, CDR1 SGDLS and CDR2 YYNGEE. The CDR3 length is 14 residues. The CDR3 sequence is CASSGGGTTDTQYF. Here the CDR3 DNA reads TGTGCCAGCAGCGGGGGCGGTACCACAGATACGCAGTATTTT.

This clone was counted once. This rearrangement joins TRBV7-2 to TRBJ1-4; possibly TRBD1 for D (6 bases). V was trimmed by 3 bases and J by 7 bases, leaving 21 bases between them. Germline-derived CDR1 and CDR2 are SGHTA and FQGNSA. This CDR3 is 17 amino acids long. The CDR3 coding sequence is TGTGCCAGCAGCTTGTTACAGGGAGGGCCGCTGAGTGAAAAACTGTTTTTT. Translation gives CASSLLQGGPLSEKLFF.

This chain links TRBV7-9 with TRBJ2-7; unclear D gene. There are 14 residues in the CDR3. Trimming took off 1 base at V and 1 base at J, with 8 bases between the two ends. The germline V gene encodes CDR1 SEHNR and CDR2 FQNEAQ (reference sequence). Here the CDR3 DNA reads TGTGCCAGCAGCTTAGGTGACTCATCCTACGAGCAGTACGTC. Translation: CASSLGDSSYEQYV.

The rearrangement joins TRBV18 to TRBJ2-2; TRBD2 aligns across 8 bases. There are 16 residues in the CDR3. CDR1 and CDR2 from the germline V gene are KGHSH and LQKENI. V was clipped by 3 bases and J by 3 bases; unmatched bases: 6. The CDR3 DNA sequence: TGTGCCAGCTCACCCCTCCTCGGGGGGGACACCGGGGAGCTGTTTTTT. Encoded protein: CASSPLLGGDTGELFF.

Of note for this clone: Sequence at one end of the junction differs from germline and may be a read error. The chain employs TRBV7-7 and TRBJ2-2, with D possibly matching TRBD1 (5 bases). Germline CDR1 and CDR2: SSHAT and FNYEAQ (reference sequence). This CDR3 is built from 13 residues. Written as DNA, the CDR3 is TGTGCTAGCAGCTTTCAGGGCGCCGGGGAGCTGTTTTTT. Encoded protein: CASSFQGAGELFF.

The CDR3 nucleotides are TGTGCCATCAGTTGGACTAGTGGTGATACGCAGTATTTT. It encodes CAISWTSGDTQYF. This chain uses TRBV10-3 with TRBJ2-3; 7 bases fit TRBD2. The J segment lost 6 bases and the V segment lost 5 bases, leaving 5 bases of the junction unmatched. CDR1 is ENHRY and CDR2 is SYGVKD in the germline V gene. This CDR3 has 13 amino acids.

The chain recombines TRBV19 with TRBJ1-4; D is perhaps TRBD1 (6 bases). The CDR3 totals 14 residues. The germline V and J ends were trimmed by 7 bases and 6 bases, with 15 bases remaining between them. From germline, CDR1 is LNHDA and CDR2 SQIVND (reference sequence). CDR3 protein: CASTHRAEDEKLFF. CDR3 DNA sequence: TGTGCCAGTACCCACAGGGCCGAGGATGAAAAACTGTTTTTT.

V and J are TRBV7-2 and TRBJ1-6; D may be TRBD1 (6 bases). The CDR3 consists of 16 residues. V lost 5 bases and J 7 bases, leaving 18 bases between the germline ends. The germline CDR1 and CDR2 sequences are SGHTA and FQGNSA. The CDR3 DNA sequence: TGTGCCAGCAGCCCCCGGGCAGGGGACAAGAATTCACCCCTCCACTTT. This sequence encodes CASSPRAGDKNSPLHF.

This chain connects TRBV30 to TRBJ1-4, with D tentatively TRBD1 (5 bases). The CDR3 is 15 amino acids. Germline V gene data show CDR1 as GTSNPN and CDR2 as SVGIG (reference sequence). Trimming took off 2 bases at V and 3 bases at J, with 13 bases between the two ends. The CDR3 sequence: CAWSRFQGANEKLFF. CDR3 DNA sequence: TGTGCCTGGAGTCGTTTTCAGGGTGCTAATGAAAAACTGTTTTTT.

This chain joins TRBV6-1 and TRBJ2-7; D might be TRBD1 (6 bases). CDR1 MNHNS and CDR2 SASEGT come from the germline V gene. The CDR3 is 14 residues long. The ends were cut back, 2 bases at V and 4 bases at J, with 12 bases in the middle. The CDR3 DNA reads as TGTGCCAGCAGTGAAAGGGACACCTATTACGAGCAGTACGTC. Translated: CASSERDTYYEQYV.

For this clone: One end of the junction is discordant with germline, which a read error may explain. The V and J genes are TRBV7-7 and TRBJ1-4, with no clear D. This CDR3 spans 13 amino acids. Germline CDR1 and CDR2: SSHAT and FNYEAQ (reference sequence). CDR3 coding DNA: TGTGCTAGCAGCGAGGAGGCATCAGGAAAACTGTTTTTT. It codes for CASSEEASGKLFF.

CDR3 sequence reads: CASSLEGTGTNQPQHF. The CDR3 coding sequence is TGCGCCAGCAGCTTGGAGGGGACAGGGACCAATCAGCCCCAGCATTTT. The chain carries TRBV5-1 and TRBJ1-5, with 9 bases identical to TRBD1. The CDR3 runs to 16 residues. Germline values: CDR1 SGHRS, CDR2 YFSETQ. V lost 0 bases and J lost 3; bases outside the gene matches: 4.

The chain couples TRBV19 to TRBJ2-7; D perhaps matches TRBD1 (6 bases). Germline assignment: CDR1 LNHDA and CDR2 SQIVND (reference sequence). CDR3 length: 13 amino acids. Trimming stripped 6 bases from V and 3 bases from J, with 12 bases between. CDR3 residues: CASSREQGYEQYV. The CDR3 nucleotides read TGTGCCAGTAGCCGCGAACAGGGCTACGAGCAGTACGTC.

This clone was counted a single time. Here the CDR3 reads CASGPTAGRRDQPQHF. CDR3 in DNA: TGTGCCAGTGGTCCAACGGCGGGGAGGAGGGATCAGCCCCAGCATTTT. The chain combines TRBV19 with TRBJ1-5; D ambiguous. The length of the CDR3 is 16 residues. Germline V gives CDR1 LNHDA, CDR2 SQIVND (reference sequence). Trimming took 8 bases from V and 5 from J, leaving 22 bases between them.

V is TRBV5-1 and J is TRBJ2-2, with D possibly TRBD1 on 5 matching bases. V was cut by 4 bases and J by 0 bases, with 13 bases left in between. There are 16 residues in the CDR3. Germline V CDR1 and CDR2: SGHRS, YFSETQ. CDR3 amino acids: CASSLTTGSNTGELFF. In DNA form, the CDR3 reads TGCGCCAGCAGCCTCACCACAGGATCGAACACCGGGGAGCTGTTTTTT.

With regard to this clone: A junction end diverges from the germline sequence, so it may reflect a read error. V is TRBV7-7 and J is TRBJ2-1, with D possibly TRBD1 on 6 matching bases. Germline V CDR1 and CDR2: SSHAT, FNYEAQ (reference sequence). The CDR3 runs 16 residues. CDR3 sequence: CASSLAIARTVHEQFF. The DNA for the CDR3 is TGTGCTAGCAGCTTAGCGATTGCCAGGACAGTCCATGAGCAGTTCTTC.

J is TRBJ2-5 and V is TRBV6-1; D possibly corresponds to TRBD1 (8 bases). The CDR3 loop spans 16 amino acids. CDR1 MNHNS and CDR2 SASEGT come from the germline V gene. V shed 6 bases and J shed 1 base, with 18 bases lying between them. The CDR3 here is CASRESGGGGQETQYF. In DNA form, the CDR3 reads TGTGCCAGCAGGGAATCAGGGGGCGGGGGCCAAGAGACCCAGTACTTC.

The gene calls are TRBV11-2 and TRBJ2-7; D gene unclear. The CDR3 has 15 residues. The germline V gene has CDR1 SGHAT and CDR2 FQNNGV. Trimming removed 0 bases from V and 0 bases from J, with 9 bases in between. As DNA, the CDR3 is TGTGCCAGCAGCTTAGATAACCCCAGCTCCTACGAGCAGTACGTC. This translates into CASSLDNPSSYEQYV.

This clone was detected once. The chain has TRBV10-3 and TRBJ1-1, with D maybe TRBD1 (5 bases). Per the germline V gene, CDR1 is ENHRY and CDR2 is SYGVKD. The CDR3 is made up of 14 amino acids. Trimming took 4 bases from V and 5 from J, leaving 14 bases between them. For the CDR3, the DNA is TGTGCCATCAGTGGAATAAGGGGCCGGACTGAAGCTTTCTTT. Translation: CAISGIRGRTEAFF.

The V and J genes are TRBV10-3 and TRBJ2-7; 13 bases agree with TRBD2. Trimming at V came to 10 bases and at J to 5 bases, leaving 5 bases not matched to a gene. The length of the CDR3 is 13 residues. Germline V gives CDR1 ENHRY, CDR2 SYGVKD. The CDR3 protein is CATGTSGENEQYV. CDR3 bases: TGTGCCACCGGGACTAGCGGGGAAAACGAGCAGTACGTC.